The 7 T cell receptor beta chains presented below share a single source sample, sequenced in a study of blood T cell repertoires in COVID-19. Assay used: immunoSEQ multiplex PCR; TCRdb lists only in-frame clones, some missing. Of fewer than 55,000 clones in the sample, approximately 88% are singletons; the top ten hold 2.5% to 3%. Sample: peripheral blood. The receptors here all came from a middle-aged man with acute or convalescent COVID-19.

The chain combines TRBV11-3 with TRBJ2-1; TRBD1 matches 8 bases. Per germline, CDR1 SGHNT and CDR2 YENEEA. CDR3 length: 13 residues. J was trimmed by 7 bases and V by 2 bases; bases with no gene match: 1. CDR3 in amino acids: CASSLQGANEQFF. In nucleotides, the CDR3 is TGTGCCAGCAGCTTACAGGGGGCAAATGAGCAGTTCTTC.

The chain carries TRBV6-5 and TRBJ2-3, with TRBD2 matching 9 bases. Trimming took 3 bases from V and 4 from J; bases not matched to a gene: 5. The CDR3 length is 15 residues. CDR1 and CDR2 from the germline V gene are MNHEY and SVGAGI. Here the CDR3 reads CASSYSGSGADTQYF. DNA for the CDR3: TGTGCCAGCAGTTATAGCGGGAGTGGGGCAGATACGCAGTATTTT.

This chain's CDR3 is CASSLGELQGNYGYTF. The CDR3 DNA reads TGCGCCAGCAGCTTGGGGGAACTACAGGGTAACTATGGCTACACCTTC. The V and J genes are TRBV5-1 and TRBJ1-2; possible D gene TRBD1, 6 bases. Germline assignment: CDR1 SGHRS and CDR2 YFSETQ. V lost 0 bases and J lost 1, with 13 bases in between. The length of the CDR3 is 16 residues.

V is TRBV4-2 and J is TRBJ2-5; 7 bases are shared with TRBD2. Trimming cost V 0 bases and J 6 bases; bases outside gene matches: 16. The CDR3 runs to 18 residues. The germline CDR1 and CDR2 sequences are LGHNA and YNFKEQ. Here the CDR3 DNA reads TGTGCCAGCAGCCAAGACCCTCTTTTCCCAGCGGGGCTTAAGACCCAGTACTTC. It is translated as CASSQDPLFPAGLKTQYF.

This chain joins TRBV19 and TRBJ1-2, with D possibly being TRBD1 (6 bases). This CDR3 has 11 residues. The germline V gene encodes CDR1 LNHDA and CDR2 SQIVND (reference sequence). The CDR3 DNA sequence: TGTGCTGTCACAGGGACCTATGGCTACACCTTC. Encoded protein: CAVTGTYGYTF.

The genes are TRBV30 and TRBJ1-6, with 7 bases that match TRBD1. Germline CDR1 and CDR2: GTSNPN and SVGIG (reference sequence). Unmatched junction bases numbered 10, after V lost 4 bases and J lost 10 bases. This CDR3 is built from 14 residues. CDR3 loop: CAWMGTVRGSPLHF. DNA of the CDR3: TGTGCCTGGATGGGGACAGTTAGGGGGTCACCCCTCCACTTT.

The chain carries TRBV6-5 and TRBJ1-5; the match to TRBD1 covers 8 bases. The V gene end was trimmed by 3 bases and the J gene end by 2 bases; junction bases not matched to a gene: 3. Germline V gene lookup returns CDR1 MNHEY and CDR2 SVGAGI. This CDR3 region has 15 residues. CDR3 DNA: TGTGCCAGCAGTTATGAACAGGGGGGCAATCAGCCCCAGCATTTT. This translates into CASSYEQGGNQPQHF.